The clone carrying this T cell receptor (beta chain) occurred once. The sample originates from a study of cytomegalovirus exposure and HLA in healthy donors. V lost 7 bases to trimming and J lost 0 bases; unmatched junction nucleotides: 6. CDR3 length: 16 residues. Germline V lookup: CDR1 SGHTA, CDR2 FQGNSA. PCR amplification relied on 60 Vbeta primers (plus 13 Jbeta primers). Profiled with immunoSEQ multiplex PCR; TCRdb holds only in-frame clones, not every one. The sample holds 150,000 to 200,000 clones, 75% to 90% seen once. This receptor was taken from a boy younger than 10 in good health and CMV-seronegative. The sequenced sample was PBMCs. The V gene is TRBV7-2, the J gene TRBJ2-6; TRBD1 matches at 7 bases. The CDR3 region is CASNRDSFSGANVLTF. CDR3 sequence (DNA): TGTGCCAGCAACCGGGACAGTTTCTCTGGGGCCAACGTCCTGACTTTC.